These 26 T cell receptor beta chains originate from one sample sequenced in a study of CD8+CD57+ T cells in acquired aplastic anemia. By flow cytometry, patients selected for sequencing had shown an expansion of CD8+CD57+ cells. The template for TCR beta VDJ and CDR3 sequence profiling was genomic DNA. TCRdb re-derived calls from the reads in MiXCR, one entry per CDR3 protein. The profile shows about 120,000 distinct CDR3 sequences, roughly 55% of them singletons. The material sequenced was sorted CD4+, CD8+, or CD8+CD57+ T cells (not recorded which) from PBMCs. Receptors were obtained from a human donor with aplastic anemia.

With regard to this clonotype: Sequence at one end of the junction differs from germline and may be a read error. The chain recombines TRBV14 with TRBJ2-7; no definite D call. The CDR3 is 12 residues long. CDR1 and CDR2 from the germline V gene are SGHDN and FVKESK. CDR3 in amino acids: CVSSSDSYEQYF. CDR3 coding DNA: TGTGTCAGCAGCTCAGATTCCTACGAGCAGTACTTC.

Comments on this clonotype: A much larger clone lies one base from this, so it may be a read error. The CDR3 sequence: CASSQVRRTEAFF. In DNA, the CDR3 is TGCGCCAGCAGCCAAGTTAGGAGGACTGAAGCTTTCTTT. The rearrangement joins TRBV4-1 to TRBJ1-1; D remains ambiguous. This CDR3 spans 13 amino acids. The V end lost 1 base, the J end lost 5 bases, and 8 bases lay between the germline ends. Germline V lookup: CDR1 MGHRA, CDR2 YSYEKL.

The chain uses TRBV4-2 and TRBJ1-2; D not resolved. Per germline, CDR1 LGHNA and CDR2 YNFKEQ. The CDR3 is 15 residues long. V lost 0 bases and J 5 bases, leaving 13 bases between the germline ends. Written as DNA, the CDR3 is TGTGCCAGCAGCCAAGATGGGTCACGGGGATATGGCTACACCTTC. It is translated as CASSQDGSRGYGYTF.

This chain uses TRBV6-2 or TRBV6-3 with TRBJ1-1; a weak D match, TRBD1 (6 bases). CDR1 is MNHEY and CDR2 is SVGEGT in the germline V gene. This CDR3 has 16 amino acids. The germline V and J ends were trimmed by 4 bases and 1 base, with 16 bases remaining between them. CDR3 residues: CASSFTIGGENTEAFF. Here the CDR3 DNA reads TGTGCCAGCAGTTTTACAATAGGGGGGGAGAACACTGAAGCTTTCTTT.

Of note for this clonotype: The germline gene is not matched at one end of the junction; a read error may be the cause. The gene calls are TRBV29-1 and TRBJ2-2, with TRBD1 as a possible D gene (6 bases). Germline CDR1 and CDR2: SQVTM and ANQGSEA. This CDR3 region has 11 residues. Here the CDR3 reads CSVLGAGELFF. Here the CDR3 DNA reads TGCAGCGTTCTGGGGGCCGGGGAGCTATTTTTT.

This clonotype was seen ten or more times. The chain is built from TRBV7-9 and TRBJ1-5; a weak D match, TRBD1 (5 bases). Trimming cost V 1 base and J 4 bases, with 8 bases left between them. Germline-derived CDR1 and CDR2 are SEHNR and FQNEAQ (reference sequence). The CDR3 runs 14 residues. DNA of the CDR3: TGTGCCAGCAGCTTAGGAGGGGCGAATCAGCCCCAGCATTTT. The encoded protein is CASSLGGANQPQHF.

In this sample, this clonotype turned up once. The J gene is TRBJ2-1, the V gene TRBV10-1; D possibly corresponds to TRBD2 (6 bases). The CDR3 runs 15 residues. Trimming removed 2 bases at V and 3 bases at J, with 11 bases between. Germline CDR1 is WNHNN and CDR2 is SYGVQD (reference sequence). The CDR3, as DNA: TGCGCCAGCAGTGAGGTGGGGGGTTTCTACAATGAGCAGTTCTTC. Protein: CASSEVGGFYNEQFF.

CDR3 nucleotide sequence: TGTGCCAGCAGCGTATACGGAGGGGATCAGCCCCAGCATTTT. Amino acids: CASSVYGGDQPQHF. V gene TRBV9 combines with J gene TRBJ1-5; D possibly corresponds to TRBD1 (5 bases). The V end lost 1 base, the J end lost 5 bases, and 10 bases lay between the germline ends. Looked up from germline, CDR1 is SGDLS and CDR2 is YYNGEE. The CDR3 is made up of 14 amino acids.

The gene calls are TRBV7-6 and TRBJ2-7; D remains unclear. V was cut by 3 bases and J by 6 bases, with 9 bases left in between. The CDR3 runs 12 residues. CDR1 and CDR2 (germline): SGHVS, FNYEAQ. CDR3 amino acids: CASSFIEGEQYF. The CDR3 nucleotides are TGTGCCAGCAGCTTCATCGAAGGCGAGCAGTACTTC.

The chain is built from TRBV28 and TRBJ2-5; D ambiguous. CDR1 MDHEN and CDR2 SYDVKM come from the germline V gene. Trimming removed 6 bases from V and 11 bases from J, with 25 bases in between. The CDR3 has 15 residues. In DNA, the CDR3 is TGTGCCAGCAGCCCACTTGGGTTGAACCAGTTGGAGCAGTACTTC. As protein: CASSPLGLNQLEQYF. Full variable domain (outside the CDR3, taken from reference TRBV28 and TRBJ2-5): DVKVTQSSRYLVKRTGEKVFLECVQDMDHENMFWYRQDPGLGLRLIYFSYDVKMKEKGDIPEGYSVSREKKERFSLILESASTNQTSMYLCASSPLGLNQLEQYFGPGTRLLVL.

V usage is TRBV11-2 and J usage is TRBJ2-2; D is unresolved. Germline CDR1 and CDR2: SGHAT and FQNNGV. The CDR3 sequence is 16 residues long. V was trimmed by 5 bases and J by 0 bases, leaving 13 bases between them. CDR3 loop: CASSAWGLSNTGELFF. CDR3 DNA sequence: TGTGCCAGCAGCGCTTGGGGTTTGTCGAACACCGGGGAGCTGTTTTTT.

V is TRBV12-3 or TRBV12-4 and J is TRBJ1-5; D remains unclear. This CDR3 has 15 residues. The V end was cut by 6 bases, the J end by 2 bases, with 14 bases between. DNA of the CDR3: TGTGCCAGCAGCATGGGTAACACGGGCAATCAGCCCCAGCATTTT. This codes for CASSMGNTGNQPQHF.

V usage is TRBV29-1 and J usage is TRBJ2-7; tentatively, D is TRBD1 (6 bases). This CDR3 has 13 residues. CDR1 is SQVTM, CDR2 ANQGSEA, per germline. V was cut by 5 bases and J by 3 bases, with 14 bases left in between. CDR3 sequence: CSVRVTGGYEQYF. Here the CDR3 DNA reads TGCAGCGTTCGTGTGACAGGCGGCTACGAGCAGTACTTC.

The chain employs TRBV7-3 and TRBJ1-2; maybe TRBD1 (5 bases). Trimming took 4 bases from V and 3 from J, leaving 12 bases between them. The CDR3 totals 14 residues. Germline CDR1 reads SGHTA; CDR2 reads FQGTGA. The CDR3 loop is CASSSLRGDYGYTF. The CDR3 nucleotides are TGTGCCAGCAGCTCACTTCGGGGGGACTATGGCTACACCTTC.

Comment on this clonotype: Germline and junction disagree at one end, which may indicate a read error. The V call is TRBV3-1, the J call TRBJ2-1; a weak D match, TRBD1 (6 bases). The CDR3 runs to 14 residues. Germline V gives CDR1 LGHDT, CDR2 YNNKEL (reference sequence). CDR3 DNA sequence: TGTGCCAGCAGCCAAGATTTAGGGGACAAGGAGCAGTTCTTC. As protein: CASSQDLGDKEQFF.

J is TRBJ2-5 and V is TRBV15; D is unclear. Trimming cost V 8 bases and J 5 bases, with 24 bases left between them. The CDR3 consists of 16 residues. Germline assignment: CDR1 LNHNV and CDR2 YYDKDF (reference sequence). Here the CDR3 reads CATCVDRWGTKETQYF. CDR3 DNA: TGTGCCACCTGCGTCGATAGATGGGGTACAAAGGAGACCCAGTACTTC. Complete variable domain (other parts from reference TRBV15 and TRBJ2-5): DAMVIQNPRYQVTQFGKPVTLSCSQTLNHNVMYWYQQKSSQAPKLLFHYYDKDFNNEADTPDNFQSRRPNTSFCFLDIRSPGLGDTAMYLCATCVDRWGTKETQYFGPGTRLLVL.

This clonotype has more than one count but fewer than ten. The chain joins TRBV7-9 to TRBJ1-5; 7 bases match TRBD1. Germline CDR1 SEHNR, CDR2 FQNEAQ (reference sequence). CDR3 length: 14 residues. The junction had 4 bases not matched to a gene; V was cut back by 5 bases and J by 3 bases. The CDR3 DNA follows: TGTGCCAGCAGCCCTGGGACAGTCAATCAGCCCCAGCATTTT. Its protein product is CASSPGTVNQPQHF.

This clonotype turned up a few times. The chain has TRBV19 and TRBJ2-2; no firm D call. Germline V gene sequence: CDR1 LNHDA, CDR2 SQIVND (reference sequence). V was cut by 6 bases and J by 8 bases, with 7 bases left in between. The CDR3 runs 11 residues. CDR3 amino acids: CASSRTGELFF. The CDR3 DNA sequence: TGTGCCAGTAGCCGTACGGGGGAGCTGTTTTTT.

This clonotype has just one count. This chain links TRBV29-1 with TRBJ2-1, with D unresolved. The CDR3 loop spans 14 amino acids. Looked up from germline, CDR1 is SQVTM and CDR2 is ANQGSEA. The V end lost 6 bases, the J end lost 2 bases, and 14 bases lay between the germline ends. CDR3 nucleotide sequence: TGCAGCGTCGAGAATCGGGTAACCTACAATGAGCAGTTCTTC. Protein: CSVENRVTYNEQFF.

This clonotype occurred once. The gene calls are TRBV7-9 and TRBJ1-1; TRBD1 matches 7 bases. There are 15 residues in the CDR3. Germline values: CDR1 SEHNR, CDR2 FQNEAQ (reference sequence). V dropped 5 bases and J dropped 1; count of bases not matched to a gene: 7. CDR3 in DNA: TGTGCCAGCAGCCCCCAGACAGGGTGGAACACTGAAGCTTTCTTT. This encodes CASSPQTGWNTEAFF. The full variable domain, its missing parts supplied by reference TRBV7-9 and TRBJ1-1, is DTGVSQNPRHKITKRGQNVTFRCDPISEHNRLYWYRQTLGQGPEFLTYFQNEAQLEKSRLLSDRFSAERPKGSFSTLEIQRTEQGDSAMYLCASSPQTGWNTEAFFGQGTRLTVV.

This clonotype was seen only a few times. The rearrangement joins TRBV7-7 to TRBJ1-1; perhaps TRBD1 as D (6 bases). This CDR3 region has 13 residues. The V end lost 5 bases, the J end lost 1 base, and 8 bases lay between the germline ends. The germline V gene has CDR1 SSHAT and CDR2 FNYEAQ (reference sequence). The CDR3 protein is CASSKDRNTEAFF. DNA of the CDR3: TGTGCCAGCAGCAAGGACAGGAACACTGAAGCTTTCTTT.

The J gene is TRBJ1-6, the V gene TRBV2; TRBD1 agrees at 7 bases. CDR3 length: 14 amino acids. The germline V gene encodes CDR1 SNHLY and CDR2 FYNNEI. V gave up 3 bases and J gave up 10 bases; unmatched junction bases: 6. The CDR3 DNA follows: TGTGCCAGCAGTGATGGACAGGCTATATCACCCCTCCACTTT. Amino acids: CASSDGQAISPLHF.

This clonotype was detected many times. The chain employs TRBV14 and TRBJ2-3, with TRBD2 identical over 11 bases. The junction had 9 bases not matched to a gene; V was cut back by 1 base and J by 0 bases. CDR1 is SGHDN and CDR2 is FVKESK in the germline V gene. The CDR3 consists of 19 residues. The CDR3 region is CASSQVPGTSGLSTDTQYF. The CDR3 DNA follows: TGTGCCAGCAGCCAAGTCCCCGGGACTAGCGGACTTAGCACAGATACGCAGTATTTT.

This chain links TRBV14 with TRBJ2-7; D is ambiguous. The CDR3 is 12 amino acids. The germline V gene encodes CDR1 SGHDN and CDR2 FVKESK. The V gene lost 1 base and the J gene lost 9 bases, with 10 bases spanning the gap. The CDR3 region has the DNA TGTGCCAGCAGCCAAGTGGCAATATGGCAGTACTTC. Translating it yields CASSQVAIWQYF.

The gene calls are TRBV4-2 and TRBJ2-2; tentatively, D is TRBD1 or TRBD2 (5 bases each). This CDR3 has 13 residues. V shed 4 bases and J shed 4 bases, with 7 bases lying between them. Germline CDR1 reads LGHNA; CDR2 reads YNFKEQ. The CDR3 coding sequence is TGTGCCAGCAGCCCAGGGAGCACCGGGGAGCTGTTTTTT. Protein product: CASSPGSTGELFF.

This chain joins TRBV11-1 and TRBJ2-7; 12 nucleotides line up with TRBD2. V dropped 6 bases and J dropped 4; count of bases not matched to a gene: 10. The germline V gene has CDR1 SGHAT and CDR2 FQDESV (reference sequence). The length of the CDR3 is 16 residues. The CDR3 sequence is CASSQSLAGGSYEQYF. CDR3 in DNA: TGTGCCAGCAGTCAATCACTAGCGGGAGGCTCTTACGAGCAGTACTTC.